This entry lists 21 T cell receptor beta chains sequenced from one sample in a study of blood T cells in healthy people across ages. A J-beta primer mix and a sample-barcoded 5' primer were used in a second PCR of about 6 to 12 cycles. TCRdb recomputed calls from the 5' RACE reads with MiXCR, one row per CDR3 protein. The sample yields fewer than 600,000 distinct CDR3 sequences, about 28% seen once. These sequences were also reported in another study, on T cells of mothers and their children.

Source material: blood. Receptors were obtained from a boy aged 2 to 10 in good health.

The rearrangement uses TRBV20-1 and TRBJ2-5, with no clear D. The V end lost 6 bases, the J end lost 0 bases, and 11 bases lay between the germline ends. The CDR3 loop spans 13 amino acids. The germline V gene has CDR1 DFQATT and CDR2 SNEGSKA (reference sequence). This CDR3 reads CSAPARYQETQYF. The CDR3, as DNA: TGCAGTGCCCCGGCTCGGTACCAAGAGACCCAGTACTTC.

This chain uses TRBV9 with TRBJ1-1; D possibly corresponds to TRBD1 (6 bases). Germline V CDR1 and CDR2: SGDLS, YYNGEE. The V and J ends lost 0 bases and 4 bases respectively, with 13 bases between them. This CDR3 spans 15 amino acids. The CDR3 nucleotides read TGTGCCAGCAGCGTAGAGGGGGTCCTGGGCACTGAAGCTTTCTTT. As protein: CASSVEGVLGTEAFF.

The J gene is TRBJ1-1, the V gene TRBV9; weak D call: TRBD1 (5 bases). V lost 0 bases, J lost 3 bases, and 12 bases lay in between. Germline lookup yields CDR1 SGDLS and CDR2 YYNGEE. The length of the CDR3 is 15 residues. The CDR3 loop is CASSVEAWGDTEAFF. As DNA, the CDR3 is TGTGCCAGCAGCGTAGAAGCGTGGGGCGACACTGAAGCTTTCTTT.

The chain recombines TRBV3-1 with TRBJ2-1; D remains ambiguous. V was trimmed by 0 bases and J by 0 bases, leaving 9 bases between them. Germline-derived CDR1 and CDR2 are LGHDT and YNNKEL (reference sequence). The CDR3 loop spans 16 amino acids. The CDR3 protein is CASSQDPAPSYNEQFF. The CDR3 DNA reads as TGTGCCAGCAGCCAAGATCCAGCGCCCTCCTACAATGAGCAGTTCTTC.

This clonotype was detected only a few times. The chain joins TRBV2 to TRBJ2-3, with D perhaps given as TRBD1 or TRBD2 (6 bases each). V lost 4 bases, J lost 10 bases, and 12 bases lay in between. Germline V lookup: CDR1 SNHLY, CDR2 FYNNEI. There are 12 residues in the CDR3. CDR3 protein: CASSGWGAAQYF. DNA for the CDR3: TGTGCCAGCAGTGGTTGGGGGGCGGCGCAGTATTTT. The full variable domain, completed using reference TRBV2 and TRBJ2-3, is EPEVTQTPSHQVTQMGQEVILRCVPISNHLYFYWYRQILGQKVEFLVSFYNNEISEKSEIFDDQFSVERPDGSNFTLKIRSTKLEDSAMYFCASSGWGAAQYFGPGTRLTVL.

Comments on this clonotype: The junction and the germline gene differ at one end; a read error may be behind it. The chain has TRBV10-2 and TRBJ2-1; 7 bases match TRBD1. The length of the CDR3 is 14 residues. Per germline, CDR1 WSHSY and CDR2 SAAADI. For the CDR3, the DNA is TGCGCCGGCAGTGAGAGGGGGCTAGTAAATGAGCAGTTCTTC. Translating it yields CAGSERGLVNEQFF.

This clonotype was counted a few times. The V call is TRBV4-1, the J call TRBJ2-7; possible D gene TRBD2, 5 bases. Germline CDR1 and CDR2: MGHRA and YSYEKL. V lost 6 bases, J lost 1 base, and 13 bases lay in between. The CDR3 runs to 14 residues. In DNA form, the CDR3 reads TGCGCCAGCAGGCAGCTAGCCGTGTCCTACGAGCAGTACTTC. It codes for CASRQLAVSYEQYF.

This chain links TRBV24-1 with TRBJ2-2; D ambiguous. V shed 3 bases and J shed 10 bases, with 17 bases lying between them. Looked up from germline, CDR1 is KGHDR and CDR2 is SFDVKD. The CDR3 loop spans 15 amino acids. The CDR3 coding sequence is TGTGCCACCAGTGATCCAAAGGAAGGCTCTCCGGAGCTGTTTTTT. Translation gives CATSDPKEGSPELFF.

The gene calls are TRBV7-9 and TRBJ2-1; TRBD2 aligns across 7 bases. Germline V gene lookup returns CDR1 SEHNR and CDR2 FQNEAQ (reference sequence). The CDR3 spans 11 residues. CDR3 loop: CAGSWEGEQFF. The CDR3 nucleotides are TGTGCGGGAAGCTGGGAGGGTGAGCAGTTCTTC.

This chain joins TRBV12-3 or TRBV12-4 and TRBJ2-1; maybe TRBD1 (5 bases). The CDR3 length is 13 residues. V shed 4 bases and J shed 4 bases, with 8 bases lying between them. The DNA for the CDR3 is TGTGCCAGCAGTTACAACAGGTACAATGAGCAGTTCTTC. Protein: CASSYNRYNEQFF.

The CDR3 coding sequence is TGTGCCACCAGGCGGGGAGACAAAAACATTCAGTACTTC. Its protein product is CATRRGDKNIQYF. The chain is built from TRBV15 and TRBJ2-4; tentatively, D is TRBD2 (6 bases). V was trimmed by 6 bases and J by 3 bases, leaving 9 bases between them. The CDR3 is 13 residues long. CDR1 is LNHNV and CDR2 is YYDKDF in the germline V gene (reference sequence).

The chain joins TRBV12-5 to TRBJ2-1, with unresolved D. The CDR3 consists of 13 residues. V was pared by 3 bases and J by 7 bases, with 10 bases between. Germline lookup yields CDR1 LGHNT and CDR2 FRNRAP. The CDR3 spells CASGLILGNEQFF. CDR3 nucleotides: TGTGCTAGTGGTTTAATTTTAGGAAATGAGCAGTTCTTC.

The chain recombines TRBV6-5 with TRBJ2-1; TRBD1 might be the D (7 bases). The germline V gene encodes CDR1 MNHEY and CDR2 SVGAGI. The CDR3 sequence is 15 residues long. The ends were cut back, 6 bases at V and 1 base at J, with 13 bases in the middle. CDR3 region: CASSQGGPSYNEQFF. DNA for the CDR3: TGTGCCAGCAGCCAGGGGGGACCTTCCTACAATGAGCAGTTCTTC.

This clonotype was found a few times. The chain is built from TRBV5-1 and TRBJ2-5, with 13 bases matching TRBD2. The DNA end favors TRBJ2-1, so the J call may be wrong. This CDR3 has 18 residues. Per the germline V gene, CDR1 is SGHRS and CDR2 is YFSETQ. The DNA of the CDR3 is TGCGCCAGCAGCTTGGCCCGGTTTGATACTAGCGGGAGGGCTGAGCAGTTCTTC. Translated, it gives CASSLARFDTSGRAEQFF.

This chain joins TRBV6-1 and TRBJ2-4; D is ambiguous. Trimming removed 1 base at V and 0 bases at J, with 10 bases between. The CDR3 is 16 amino acids. Germline CDR1 MNHNS, CDR2 SASEGT. The CDR3 is CASSEERHLAKNIQYF. The CDR3 DNA is TGTGCCAGCAGTGAAGAACGCCACTTAGCCAAAAACATTCAGTACTTC.

This clonotype was seen just once. This chain uses TRBV12-3 or TRBV12-4 with TRBJ2-5, with D unresolved. The J call is in doubt because the DNA end fits TRBJ2-7 better. The length of the CDR3 is 11 residues. As DNA, the CDR3 is TGTGCCAGCGCGGCGGTTCACGAGCAGTACTTC. Protein product: CASAAVHEQYF.

There are a few counts of this clonotype. Here the CDR3 reads CAWTPGGGSHIQYF. The DNA for the CDR3 is TGTGCCTGGACTCCTGGGGGCGGGAGTCACATTCAGTACTTC. The chain combines TRBV30 with TRBJ2-4, with TRBD2 as a possible D gene (7 bases). Per germline, CDR1 GTSNPN and CDR2 SVGIG (reference sequence). The V gene lost 4 bases and the J gene lost 8 bases, with 18 bases spanning the gap. There are 14 residues in the CDR3.

V usage is TRBV9 and J usage is TRBJ2-5, with 7 bases that match TRBD1. The tail of the sequence fits TRBJ2-1 better, so the J call may be wrong. The CDR3 is 15 amino acids. In germline, CDR1 is SGDLS, CDR2 YYNGEE. CDR3 amino acids: CASSVGVTGNNEQFF. Written as DNA, the CDR3 is TGTGCCAGCAGCGTAGGGGTGACAGGGAACAATGAGCAGTTCTTC.

This chain joins TRBV25-1 and TRBJ1-3; D is ambiguous. The CDR3 is made up of 14 amino acids. V was cut by 3 bases and J by 4 bases, with 10 bases left in between. Germline CDR1 reads MGHDK; CDR2 reads SYGVNS. As DNA, the CDR3 is TGTGCCAGCAGTGACGAGGGTTGGGGAAACACCATATATTTT. This encodes CASSDEGWGNTIYF.

This clonotype was seen more than once but under ten times. The chain employs TRBV20-1 and TRBJ1-2; D ambiguous. The V end was cut by 0 bases, the J end by 5 bases, with 10 bases between. Germline V gene sequence: CDR1 DFQATT, CDR2 SNEGSKA (reference sequence). This CDR3 region has 13 residues. CDR3 DNA: TGCAGTGCTAGAGATGTGACGGTTTATGGCTACACCTTC. Its protein product is CSARDVTVYGYTF.

This chain connects TRBV7-2 to TRBJ2-7, with 9 bases matching TRBD2. Germline V gene sequence: CDR1 SGHTA, CDR2 FQGNSA. This CDR3 comprises 14 residues. The ends lost 5 bases at V and 7 bases at J; junction bases unmatched: 9. The DNA of the CDR3 is TGTGCCAGCAGCCTCACTAGCGGGCCTCGTGAGCAGTACTTC. Translation: CASSLTSGPREQYF.